This entry describes one T cell receptor beta chain. The antigen is unknown. V shed 6 bases and J 6 bases; nucleotides not matched to a gene: 4. The germline CDR1 and CDR2 sequences are KGHSH and LQKENI. CDR3 size: 12 residues. These data are taken from a study of T cells after yellow fever vaccination. In the study overall: SMART-Seq v4 Ultra Low Input handled preparation of low-cell-number fractions. Study outcomes and limitations: Among primary-vaccination clones, most reappeared after the booster, at roughly 96% for CD4 and approximately 88% for CD8. Across the CD4 and CD8 compartments, a small share of clonotypes was present in both.

It was through 5'RACE template switching that TCR cDNA was made, with a universal primer site and UMIs added. Using its own MiXCR run on the 5' RACE reads, TCRdb lists one record per CDR3 protein. The sample includes approximately 550,000 distinct CDR3 sequences, about 13% seen only once; the top ten take over 11%. The clonotype originates from a man aged 25 to 40 who received the YFV17D yellow fever vaccine. The V call is TRBV18, the J call TRBJ2-7, with TRBD1 identical over 8 bases. The sequenced sample was PBMCs, obtained on the day of the yellow fever booster vaccination. CDR3 DNA: TGTGCCAGCTCGCCGGACAGGGCCGAGCAGTACTTC. Its translation is CASSPDRAEQYF.